One sample yielded the 24 T cell receptor beta chains listed below, sequenced in a study of T-cell reconstitution after alpha-beta-depleted transplantation in children. Unique molecular identifiers were incorporated during preparation of the TCRbeta library. A single record per CDR3 protein comes from TCRdb applying MiXCR to the PCR reads. In the table there are 200,000 to 250,000 distinct CDR3 sequences, approximately 9.7% of which are singletons. The sample consisted of PBMCs from the stem cell graft donor, taken from the stem cell graft. These receptors originate from a human donor who donated a stem cell graft to a child with SCID.

This clonotype was counted ten times or more. This chain links TRBV4-2 with TRBJ1-5; possible D gene TRBD1, 6 bases. The CDR3 contains 15 residues. Between the trimmed V and J ends, which lost 0 bases and 0 bases, there was a span of 6 bases. Germline CDR1 and CDR2: LGHNA and YNFKEQ. The CDR3 coding sequence is TGTGCCAGCAGCCAAGAACAGGGTAGCAATCAGCCCCAGCATTTT. Translation: CASSQEQGSNQPQHF.

This clonotype has ten or more counts. The rearrangement links TRBV6-5 to TRBJ2-1; 7 nucleotides match TRBD2. The CDR3 consists of 16 residues. The germline gives CDR1 MNHEY, CDR2 SVGAGI. Trimming at V came to 5 bases and at J to 0 bases, leaving 7 bases not matched to a gene. CDR3 protein: CASSPTSLSSYNEQFF. The CDR3 coding sequence is TGTGCCAGCAGTCCGACTAGCCTGAGCTCCTACAATGAGCAGTTCTTC.

This clonotype was seen ten or more times. V and J are TRBV6-1 and TRBJ1-2; TRBD1 might be the D (6 bases). Germline V gene sequence: CDR1 MNHNS, CDR2 SASEGT. With 5 bases removed from V and 4 bases from J, the gap between germline ends came to 17 bases. This CDR3 region has 15 residues. CDR3 sequence (DNA): TGTGCCAGCAGTACCGGGACACATAGGCTCTATGGCTACACCTTC. Translating it yields CASSTGTHRLYGYTF.

This clonotype was found many times. The J gene is TRBJ1-1, the V gene TRBV12-3 or TRBV12-4, with D perhaps matching TRBD1 (5 bases). The CDR3 sequence is 12 residues long. V was clipped by 7 bases and J by 7 bases, with 13 bases between them. The CDR3 coding sequence is TGTGCCAGCACCATCGGGGCGATTGAAGCTTTCTTT. This encodes CASTIGAIEAFF.

This clonotype was recorded at least ten times. The chain combines TRBV28 with TRBJ1-4; D ambiguous. The CDR3 runs 18 residues. V was cut by 3 bases and J by 3 bases, with 20 bases left in between. Germline CDR1 MDHEN, CDR2 SYDVKM. This CDR3 is CASSFIIAVGSPNEKLFF. In DNA, the CDR3 is TGTGCCAGCAGTTTCATAATCGCTGTAGGTTCTCCTAATGAAAAACTGTTTTTT.

This clonotype came up many times. The chain employs TRBV9 and TRBJ1-1, with a possible D match to TRBD1 (5 bases). Germline-derived CDR1 and CDR2 are SGDLS and YYNGEE. Trimming stripped 0 bases from V and 11 bases from J, with 17 bases between. This CDR3 has 14 residues. The CDR3: CASSVEGPESLAFF. The CDR3 bases are TGTGCCAGCAGCGTAGAGGGACCGGAGTCACTGGCTTTCTTT.

The rearrangement links TRBV3-1 to TRBJ2-5; 13 bases match TRBD2. The J segment lost 3 bases and the V segment lost 10 bases, leaving 8 bases of the junction unmatched. Germline CDR1 reads LGHDT; CDR2 reads YNNKEL (reference sequence). This CDR3 has 15 residues. CDR3 sequence (DNA): TGTGCCACCTCCCAAGGGACTAGCGGGGAAGAGACCCAGTACTTC. It is translated as CATSQGTSGEETQYF.

This clonotype was detected ten times or more. The chain is built from TRBV20-1 and TRBJ1-4; possibly TRBD1 for D (6 bases). Germline V CDR1 and CDR2: DFQATT, SNEGSKA (reference sequence). The CDR3 length is 13 residues. V shed 6 bases and J shed 11 bases, with 19 bases lying between them. This CDR3 reads CSAHGGSGDKLFF. The CDR3 DNA is TGCAGTGCCCATGGAGGGTCAGGGGACAAACTGTTTTTT.

This clonotype was recorded at least ten times. The chain employs TRBV7-2 and TRBJ2-3; a weak D match, TRBD2 (5 bases). The CDR3 is 15 amino acids. CDR1 is SGHTA, CDR2 FQGNSA, per germline. V was trimmed by 5 bases and J by 3 bases, leaving 15 bases between them. The DNA of the CDR3 is TGTGCCAGCAGCGCCCGGCACCGGGAAACAGATACGCAGTATTTT. It yields the protein CASSARHRETDTQYF.

This clonotype has at least ten counts. V and J are TRBV7-8 and TRBJ1-2, with D possibly matching TRBD1 (5 bases). V was shortened by 0 bases and J by 7 bases, with 12 bases between the two germline ends. Looked up from germline, CDR1 is SGHVS and CDR2 is FQNEAQ. The CDR3 has 14 amino acids. The CDR3, as DNA: TGTGCCAGCAGCTTAGCGCCGGGGAGGGGTGGCTACACCTTC. This gives the protein CASSLAPGRGGYTF.

The table lists this clonotype with many counts. V usage is TRBV15 and J usage is TRBJ2-7; D is uncertain. From germline, CDR1 is LNHNV and CDR2 YYDKDF (reference sequence). V dropped 1 base and J dropped 0 bases, with 13 bases sitting between them. The CDR3 extends over 16 amino acids. The CDR3 here is CATSRGAISSSYEQYF. The CDR3 nucleotides read TGTGCCACCAGCAGAGGTGCGATATCAAGCTCCTACGAGCAGTACTTC.

This clonotype was found many times. This sequence joins TRBV18 and TRBJ1-1; D unresolved. V lost 3 bases and J lost 7, with 9 bases in between. This CDR3 comprises 12 residues. CDR1 is KGHSH and CDR2 is LQKENI in the germline V gene. The CDR3 region is CASSPQRDEAFF. The CDR3 DNA is TGTGCCAGCTCACCGCAGAGAGATGAAGCTTTCTTT.

The chain couples TRBV19 to TRBJ1-6; perhaps TRBD1 as D (5 bases). V was clipped by 1 base and J by 12 bases, with 22 bases between them. The CDR3 has 17 residues. Germline V gives CDR1 LNHDA, CDR2 SQIVND (reference sequence). CDR3 protein: CASSIGNQGGKRGPLHF. CDR3 coding DNA: TGTGCCAGTAGTATAGGGAACCAGGGAGGCAAGCGAGGACCCCTCCACTTT. Using reference TRBV19 and TRBJ1-6 for the parts outside the CDR3, the full variable domain is DGGITQSPKYLFRKEGQNVTLSCEQNLNHDAMYWYRQDPGQGLRLIYYSQIVNDFQKGDIAEGYSVSREKKESFPLTVTSAQKNPTAFYLCASSIGNQGGKRGPLHFGNGTRLTVT.

This clonotype was counted ten times or more. The genes are TRBV5-4 and TRBJ1-4; 7 nucleotides agree with TRBD1. This CDR3 is 17 amino acids long. With 0 bases clipped from V and 0 bases from J, the junction kept 5 bases outside the gene matches. Germline loops: CDR1 SGHNT, CDR2 YYREEE (reference sequence). The DNA for the CDR3 is TGTGCCAGCAGCTTGGACGGGACAGCTGCAACTAATGAAAAACTGTTTTTT. The encoded protein is CASSLDGTAATNEKLFF.

In this sample, this clonotype turned up many times. This chain joins TRBV12-3 or TRBV12-4 and TRBJ2-7; tentatively, D is TRBD1 (5 bases). The V end lost 5 bases, the J end lost 4 bases, and 9 bases lay between the germline ends. The CDR3 loop spans 12 amino acids. CDR3 coding DNA: TGTGCCAGCAGTCCGACAGTATACGAGCAGTACTTC. This encodes CASSPTVYEQYF.

Many counts were recorded for this clonotype. The gene calls are TRBV12-3 or TRBV12-4 and TRBJ1-5; TRBD1 agrees at 7 bases. J lost 0 bases, V lost 6 bases, and 5 bases had no gene match. The CDR3 totals 15 residues. The CDR3 loop is CASSGQEYSNQPQHF. CDR3 in DNA: TGTGCCAGCAGCGGACAGGAGTATAGCAATCAGCCCCAGCATTTT.

This clonotype has at least ten counts. The V call is TRBV28, the J call TRBJ2-1, with D tentatively TRBD2 (5 bases). CDR1 MDHEN and CDR2 SYDVKM come from the germline V gene. The CDR3 contains 13 residues. Trimming removed 2 bases from V and 10 bases from J, with 12 bases in between. The CDR3 nucleotides read TGTGCCAGCAGTTTACCCGGGAATCGGGAGCAGTTCTTC. It specifies CASSLPGNREQFF. Drawing the rest from reference TRBV28 and TRBJ2-1, the complete variable domain is DVKVTQSSRYLVKRTGEKVFLECVQDMDHENMFWYRQDPGLGLRLIYFSYDVKMKEKGDIPEGYSVSREKKERFSLILESASTNQTSMYLCASSLPGNREQFFGPGTRLTVL.

This clonotype was picked up many times. This rearrangement joins TRBV20-1 to TRBJ1-1; D is undetermined. Germline CDR1 and CDR2: DFQATT and SNEGSKA (reference sequence). CDR3 length: 13 amino acids. Trimming removed 0 bases at V and 4 bases at J, with 9 bases between. CDR3 sequence (DNA): TGCAGTGCTAGAGATCGGGGATCCACTGAAGCTTTCTTT. Translating it yields CSARDRGSTEAFF.

The sample holds many counts of this clonotype. The CDR3 reads CASSLGGSGANVLTF. CDR3 DNA sequence: TGTGCCAGCAGCTTAGGGGGCTCTGGGGCCAACGTCCTGACTTTC. The chain uses TRBV7-8 and TRBJ2-6; no firm D call. This CDR3 is 15 amino acids long. Trimming shortened V by 1 base and J by 0 bases, and 4 bases separated the two germline ends. Per germline, CDR1 SGHVS and CDR2 FQNEAQ.

In this sample, this clonotype turned up many times. The V and J genes are TRBV28 and TRBJ1-6; D unresolved. Germline V lookup: CDR1 MDHEN, CDR2 SYDVKM. This CDR3 is 13 amino acids long. Trimming pared 5 bases from V and 10 bases from J, leaving 12 bases between. CDR3 amino acids: CASSLLFESPLHF. DNA of the CDR3: TGTGCCAGCAGTCTCCTATTCGAATCACCCCTCCACTTT.

In its sample, this clonotype was seen many times. This rearrangement joins TRBV12-3 or TRBV12-4 to TRBJ2-1; D is unclear. The CDR3 contains 14 residues. Deletions cut 3 bases from V and 7 bases from J, with 13 bases between. CDR3 residues: CASSFTMGRNEQFF. In DNA, the CDR3 is TGTGCCAGCAGTTTTACCATGGGCCGTAATGAGCAGTTCTTC.

This clonotype was found many times. V is TRBV11-2 and J is TRBJ2-7, with D possibly being TRBD1 or TRBD2 (5 bases each). The germline gives CDR1 SGHAT, CDR2 FQNNGV. V shed 6 bases and J shed 4 bases, with 16 bases lying between them. This CDR3 has 14 residues. In DNA, the CDR3 is TGTGCCAGCAGACCTGGGGGACGTCGTTACGAGCAGTACTTC. It encodes CASRPGGRRYEQYF.

Many counts were recorded for this clonotype. J is TRBJ1-1 and V is TRBV16; tentative D call: TRBD1 (5 bases). This CDR3 comprises 14 residues. The germline gives CDR1 KGHSY, CDR2 FQNENV. Trimming took 3 bases from V and 6 from J, leaving 14 bases between them. The CDR3 region has the DNA TGTGCCAGCAGCCATCCTATGACAGATTCTGAAGCTTTCTTT. This translates into CASSHPMTDSEAFF.

V usage is TRBV3-1 and J usage is TRBJ1-2; tentatively, D is TRBD1 (5 bases). This CDR3 is 16 amino acids long. Trimming shortened V by 11 bases and J by 3 bases, and 25 bases separated the two germline ends. Germline-derived CDR1 and CDR2 are LGHDT and YNNKEL (reference sequence). This CDR3 reads CAFRQRAAGGDYGYTF. Written as DNA, the CDR3 is TGTGCCTTCAGACAAAGGGCGGCGGGAGGGGACTATGGCTACACCTTC. Full variable domain (remainder filled in from reference TRBV3-1 and TRBJ1-2): DTAVSQTPKYLVTQMGNDKSIKCEQNLGHDTMYWYKQDSKKFLKIMFSYNNKELIINETVPNRFSPKSPDKAHLNLHINSLELGDSAVYFCAFRQRAAGGDYGYTFGSGTRLTVV.